This TCR beta chain comes out of a study of T cell repertoires in cytomegalovirus infection. The V and J ends lost 7 bases and 9 bases, in that order; junction bases with no gene match: 12. The CDR3 has 14 residues. Study-wide results and limits: The response measured ex vivo was dominated by TCR beta clonotypes (HLA-C-restricted and CMV-specific).

For this clonotype: Antigen: not known.

TCRdb re-called the reads with MiXCR, one entry per CDR3 protein. The table lists 300,000 to 450,000 distinct CDR3 sequences, around 18% of them singletons. What was sequenced was PBMCs. The chain employs TRBV12-3 or TRBV12-4 and TRBJ1-5; 7 bases are a match to TRBD1. The sequence derives from a human donor in good health (CMV status not recorded). Some clones in this sample may be carry-over from other donors' samples. CDR3 amino acids: CASTLTGEVAPQHF. The DNA of the CDR3 is TGTGCCAGCACCCTAACAGGGGAAGTTGCGCCCCAGCATTTT.